The 17 T cell receptor beta chains reported below all come from one sample, sequenced in a study of blood T cell repertoires in COVID-19. The repertoire was sequenced with immunoSEQ multiplex PCR; TCRdb's copy has only in-frame clones and lacks some. The data show 30,000 to 35,000 clones, 78% seen once. Sequenced sample: peripheral blood. These receptor sequences come from a woman aged 60-75 years with acute or convalescent COVID-19.

V and J are TRBV9 and TRBJ2-5; D possibly corresponds to TRBD2 (6 bases). V was pared by 0 bases and J by 4 bases, with 13 bases between. The CDR3 sequence is 15 residues long. From germline, CDR1 is SGDLS and CDR2 YYNGEE. CDR3 sequence: CASSVEAGGGETQYF. In nucleotides, the CDR3 is TGTGCCAGCAGCGTAGAGGCCGGGGGTGGAGAGACCCAGTACTTC.

The chain uses TRBV5-5 and TRBJ1-5, with D perhaps matching TRBD1 (5 bases). The CDR3 has 14 residues. In germline, CDR1 is SGHKS, CDR2 YYEKEE (reference sequence). Trimming took off 1 base at V and 5 bases at J, with 10 bases between the two ends. CDR3 region: CASSLIGVDQPQHF. CDR3 nucleotides: TGTGCCAGCAGCTTGATAGGGGTGGATCAGCCCCAGCATTTT.

Of note for this clone: The sample carries other DNA sequences with the same CDR3. The V and J genes are TRBV5-4 and TRBJ2-7, with a possible D match to TRBD1 (6 bases). Germline V gene sequence: CDR1 SGHNT, CDR2 YYREEE (reference sequence). The CDR3 has 16 amino acids. The V end lost 0 bases, the J end lost 6 bases, and 19 bases lay between the germline ends. CDR3 coding DNA: TGTGCCAGCAGCTTGGATAGTAGGGGGAAGTCGGGCGAGCAGTACTTC. The encoded protein is CASSLDSRGKSGEQYF. Together with reference TRBV5-4 and TRBJ2-7, the CDR3 gives the full variable domain: ETGVTQSPTHLIKTRGQQVTLRCSSQSGHNTVSWYQQALGQGPQFIFQYYREEENGRGNFPPRFSGLQFPNYSSELNVNALELDDSALYLCASSLDSRGKSGEQYFGPGTRLTVT.

This clone was detected only a few times. The V and J genes are TRBV7-3 and TRBJ2-3; TRBD2 matches at 14 bases. This CDR3 contains 18 residues. V was clipped by 0 bases and J by 5 bases; unmatched bases: 7. Germline V CDR1 and CDR2: SGHTA, FQGTGA. This CDR3 reads CASSLTGTSGGFRDTQYF. The CDR3 nucleotides read TGTGCCAGCAGCTTAACCGGGACTAGCGGGGGCTTTCGAGATACGCAGTATTTT.

The chain couples TRBV5-1 to TRBJ2-7; D is perhaps TRBD1 (5 bases). Trimming shortened V by 3 bases and J by 0 bases, and 16 bases separated the two germline ends. The CDR3 covers 16 residues. CDR1 and CDR2 (germline): SGHRS, YFSETQ. The CDR3 reads CASSSSGRPSSYEQYF. The CDR3 nucleotides read TGCGCCAGCAGCTCTTCAGGGCGGCCGAGCTCCTACGAGCAGTACTTC.

V gene TRBV4-2 combines with J gene TRBJ1-6; tentatively, D is TRBD1 (5 bases). The germline CDR1 and CDR2 sequences are LGHNA and YNFKEQ. The CDR3 runs to 19 residues. V was clipped by 0 bases and J by 5 bases, with 20 bases between them. The chain's CDR3 is CASSQDIRVGGRNNSPLHF. The CDR3 DNA sequence: TGTGCCAGCAGCCAAGATATTAGAGTGGGGGGTCGGAATAATTCACCCCTCCACTTT.

In its sample, this clone was seen once. The CDR3 here is CASSQDRQLRSVIQYF. CDR3 sequence (DNA): TGTGCCAGCAGCCAAGACAGACAGCTGCGATCGGTCATTCAGTACTTC. The chain uses TRBV3-1 (or the pseudogene TRBV3-2) and TRBJ2-4; D might be TRBD1 (5 bases). Germline V gene sequence: CDR1 LGHDT, CDR2 YNNKEL (reference sequence). The CDR3 extends over 16 amino acids. V was cut by 0 bases and J by 9 bases, with 18 bases left in between.

V usage is TRBV14 and J usage is TRBJ1-2; D gene ambiguous. From germline, CDR1 is SGHDN and CDR2 FVKESK. V lost 4 bases, J lost 0 bases, and 15 bases lay in between. The CDR3 is 16 amino acids. The CDR3 sequence is CASSPYLTSANYGYTF. The CDR3 region has the DNA TGTGCCAGCAGCCCGTACCTTACATCAGCTAACTATGGCTACACCTTC.

V and J are TRBV7-2 and TRBJ2-3; TRBD2 matches at 7 bases. Germline CDR1 SGHTA, CDR2 FQGNSA. This CDR3 has 15 amino acids. Trimming at V came to 4 bases and at J to 3 bases, leaving 7 bases not matched to a gene. CDR3 amino acids: CASSSTSAETDTQYF. The CDR3 DNA follows: TGTGCCAGCAGCTCCACTAGCGCTGAAACAGATACGCAGTATTTT. The whole variable domain, remainder taken from reference TRBV7-2 and TRBJ2-3, is GAGVSQSPSNKVTEKGKDVELRCDPISGHTALYWYRQSLGQGLEFLIYFQGNSAPDKSGLPSDRFSAERTGGSVSTLTIQRTQQEDSAVYLCASSSTSAETDTQYFGPGTRLTVL.

This sequence joins TRBV2 and TRBJ2-7; D possibly corresponds to TRBD1 (6 bases). Trimming took 6 bases from V and 0 from J, leaving 12 bases between them. Germline CDR1 is SNHLY and CDR2 is FYNNEI. This CDR3 contains 14 residues. The CDR3 region has the DNA TGTGCCAGCAGCAAAACAGGGCCCTCCTACGAGCAGTACTTC. Amino acid sequence: CASSKTGPSYEQYF.

The chain combines TRBV6-6 with TRBJ1-2; D is unclear. Germline V gives CDR1 MNHNY, CDR2 SVGAGI (reference sequence). V gave up 6 bases and J gave up 4 bases, with 12 bases separating them. This CDR3 is 13 amino acids long. The CDR3 here is CASSPESLYGYTF. The CDR3 coding sequence is TGTGCCAGCAGCCCCGAGTCCCTCTATGGCTACACCTTC.

The rearrangement links TRBV10-3 to TRBJ2-2, with TRBD1 as a possible D gene (6 bases). This CDR3 has 14 amino acids. Between the trimmed V and J ends, which lost 0 bases and 6 bases, there was a span of 8 bases. From germline, CDR1 is ENHRY and CDR2 SYGVKD. CDR3 in DNA: TGTGCCATCAGTGAGTCGGACAGCGCCGGGGAGCTGTTTTTT. This sequence encodes CAISESDSAGELFF.

The CDR3 is CASSVVGGGLNTEAFF. The CDR3 DNA reads as TGTGCCAGCAGCGTAGTTGGAGGAGGGTTGAACACTGAAGCTTTCTTT. V is TRBV9 and J is TRBJ1-1; D not certain. The germline V gene has CDR1 SGDLS and CDR2 YYNGEE. The CDR3 spans 16 residues. Trimming pared 0 bases from V and 0 bases from J, leaving 12 bases between.

The chain carries TRBV27 and TRBJ1-2; D uncertain. Trimming cost V 5 bases and J 5 bases, with 18 bases left between them. Germline assignment: CDR1 MNHEY and CDR2 SMNVEV (reference sequence). This CDR3 is built from 15 residues. As DNA, the CDR3 is TGTGCCAGCAGTCTCACGTTCGGGATGGGATATGGCTACACCTTC. Translating it yields CASSLTFGMGYGYTF.

This rearrangement joins TRBV4-2 to TRBJ2-1; D not certain. The CDR3 totals 15 residues. The V gene's germline CDR1 is LGHNA and CDR2 YNFKEQ. With 4 bases removed from V and 0 bases from J, the gap between germline ends came to 10 bases. The CDR3 sequence: CASSLGSTSYNEQFF. The CDR3 bases are TGTGCCAGCAGCCTGGGCTCCACCTCCTACAATGAGCAGTTCTTC.

V usage is TRBV5-1 and J usage is TRBJ2-7; no clear D. Trimming pared 0 bases from V and 7 bases from J, leaving 11 bases between. This CDR3 has 13 residues. CDR1 is SGHRS and CDR2 is YFSETQ in the germline V gene. The CDR3 nucleotides read TGCGCCAGCAGCTTGGGAGGCTTTGTTGAGCAGTACTTC. It translates to CASSLGGFVEQYF.

This sequence joins TRBV18 and TRBJ1-6, with D uncertain. Germline lookup yields CDR1 KGHSH and CDR2 LQKENI. The CDR3 totals 14 residues. With 6 bases removed from V and 5 bases from J, the gap between germline ends came to 11 bases. As DNA, the CDR3 is TGTGCCAGCTCGCCCGACGGAGATAATTCACCCCTCCACTTT. The encoded protein is CASSPDGDNSPLHF.